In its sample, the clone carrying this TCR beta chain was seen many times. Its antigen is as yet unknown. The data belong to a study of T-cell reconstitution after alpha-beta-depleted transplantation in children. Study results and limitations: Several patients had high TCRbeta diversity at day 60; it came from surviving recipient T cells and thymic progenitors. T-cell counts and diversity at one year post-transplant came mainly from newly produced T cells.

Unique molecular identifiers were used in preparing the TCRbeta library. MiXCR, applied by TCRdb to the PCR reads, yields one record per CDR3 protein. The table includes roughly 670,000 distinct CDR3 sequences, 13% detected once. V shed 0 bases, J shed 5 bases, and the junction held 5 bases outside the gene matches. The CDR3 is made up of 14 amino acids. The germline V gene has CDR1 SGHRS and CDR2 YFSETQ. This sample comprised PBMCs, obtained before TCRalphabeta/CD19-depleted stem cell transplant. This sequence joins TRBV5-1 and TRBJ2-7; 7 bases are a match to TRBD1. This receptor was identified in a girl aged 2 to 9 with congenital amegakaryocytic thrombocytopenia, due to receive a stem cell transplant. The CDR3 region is CASSLEPTGNEQYF. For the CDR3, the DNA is TGCGCCAGCAGCTTGGAACCGACAGGGAACGAGCAGTACTTC.